This is a list of T cell receptor beta chains from one sample in a study of shared clonotypes between healthy human individuals. Libraries were prepared by immunoSEQ multiplex PCR; TCRdb keeps only in-frame clonotypes and omits some of them. The sample consists of over 2 million clones, about nine tenths of them appearing once. The sequenced material came from naive CD4+ T cells from PBMCs. These receptors all come from a man younger than 35 in good health. Some clones in this sample may be carry-over from other donors' samples. The CDR3 runs from the conserved cysteine through the conserved F or W. The D gene is left open where the match is weak. Size tells how often a clone was seen (once, few, many) or the class of an expanded clone, and some rows leave it out.

CDR3: CASSIPGGTDTQYF; DNA: TGTGCCAGTAGTATTCCAGGGGGCACAGATACGCAGTATTTT; J: TRBJ2-3; size: .; V: TRBV19; D: .
CDR3: CASLPRDRETYEQYF; DNA: TGTGCCAGCCTGCCCCGGGACAGGGAAACCTACGAGCAGTACTTC; J: TRBJ2-7; size: .; V: TRBV2; D: TRBD1
CDR3: CASSSGGGLAGESQFF; DNA: TGTGCCAGCAGCTCCGGGGGCGGACTAGCGGGCGAATCTCAGTTCTTC; J: TRBJ2-1; size: .; V: TRBV11-3; D: TRBD2
CDR3: CASSYSARGPRNEQFF; DNA: TGTGCCAGCAGTTACTCGGCCAGGGGGCCGAGGAATGAGCAGTTCTTC; J: TRBJ2-1; size: .; V: TRBV6-5; D: TRBD1
CDR3: CASSPVVTVTGGSGREKLFF; DNA: TGTGCCAGCTCACCAGTCGTCACGGTCACAGGGGGCTCCGGTAGGGAAAAACTGTTTTTT; J: TRBJ1-4; size: .; V: TRBV18; D: TRBD1
CDR3: CASSEPVLGGTEAFF; DNA: TGTGCCAGCAGTGAGCCCGTCTTGGGGGGCACTGAAGCTTTCTTT; J: TRBJ1-1; size: .; V: TRBV25-1; D: .
CDR3: CASSPGTANYGYTF; DNA: TGTGCCAGCAGTCCCGGGACAGCTAACTATGGCTACACCTTC; J: TRBJ1-2; size: .; V: TRBV28; D: TRBD1
CDR3: CASSKGGLDEKLFF; DNA: TGCGCCAGCAGCAAGGGGGGCTTGGATGAAAAACTGTTTTTT; J: TRBJ1-4; size: .; V: TRBV4-1; D: .
CDR3: CASSMPATDTQYF; DNA: TGCGCCAGCAGTATGCCAGCAACAGATACGCAGTATTTT; J: TRBJ2-3; size: .; V: TRBV10-2; D: .
CDR3: CASSLDYWQPQHF; DNA: TGTGCCAGCAGCTTAGATTATTGGCAGCCCCAGCATTTT; J: TRBJ1-5; size: .; V: TRBV11-2; D: .
CDR3: CASSRQGNQPQHF; DNA: TGTGCCAGCAGCAGACAGGGCAATCAGCCCCAGCATTTT; J: TRBJ1-5; size: .; V: TRBV9; D: .
CDR3: CASSYRGGLEYEQYF; DNA: TGTGCCAGCAGTTACCGAGGTGGACTGGAGTACGAGCAGTACTTC; J: TRBJ2-7; size: .; V: TRBV6-6; D: .
CDR3: CASSAITGDTQYF; DNA: TGTGCCAGCAGCGCGATTACAGGAGATACGCAGTATTTT; J: TRBJ2-3; size: once; V: TRBV9; D: .
CDR3: CASSDWGGQYF; DNA: TGTGCCAGCAGTGATTGGGGGGGGCAGTATTTT; J: TRBJ2-3; size: .; V: TRBV2; D: TRBD2
CDR3: CASSQEPSPGGGQYF; DNA: TGTGCCAGCAGCCAAGAACCGTCGCCGGGCGGCGGGCAGTACTTC; J: TRBJ2-7; size: .; V: TRBV4-2; D: .
CDR3: CASSTSGRGSYEQYF; DNA: TGTGCCAGCAGCACTAGCGGGCGGGGGTCCTACGAGCAGTACTTC; J: TRBJ2-7; size: .; V: TRBV5-4; D: TRBD2